This T cell receptor beta chain was recorded in a study of response to subunit inactivated influenza vaccine. A single record per CDR3 protein comes from TCRdb applying MiXCR to the RT-PCR reads. The sample shows about 540,000 distinct CDR3 sequences, 20% to 25% of them seen only once. V lost 3 bases to trimming and J lost 2 bases; unmatched junction nucleotides: 5. Germline V gives CDR1 DFQATT, CDR2 SNEGSKA (reference sequence). This CDR3 spans 15 amino acids. These same records also appear under a second study, on T cells expressing NK-cell markers. Per that study: Template switching by 5'RACE with UMIs generated the TCR beta cDNA. Sorted CD3+CD56+NKG2C+, CD3+CD56+NKG2C- and CD3+CD56-NKG2C+ T cells supplied TCR beta repertoires. Sorting in several experiments was restricted by an anti-gamma-delta TCR antibody to alpha-beta TCR T cells. It is unclear if expanded NKG2C-expressing clones target HCMV antigens.

The sequences come from CD4+ T cells sorted from PBMCs, collected about 13 days after vaccination. The TCR comes from a man aged 50-59 years who received an inactivated influenza vaccine. The gene calls are TRBV20-1 and TRBJ2-2; TRBD2 matches 8 bases. The DNA for the CDR3 is TGCAGTGCTAGCCCAGCGGGAGCCAACACCGGGGAGCTGTTTTTT. Residues: CSASPAGANTGELFF.